The T cell receptor beta chain described here comes from a study of graft-versus-host responses after intestinal transplantation. Study information: Among the recipients, transplants were multivisceral, liver-intestinal, or isolated intestinal.

For this clone: What it binds is unknown.

Trimming removed 5 bases from V and 4 bases from J, with 9 bases in between. The CDR3 spans 14 residues. Germline V gene lookup returns CDR1 SGHVS and CDR2 FQNEAQ. Whole-study findings and limits: GvH clones turned up in recipient marrow; some had shown up first in ileum or blood.

Measured with immunoSEQ multiplex PCR; TCRdb has only the in-frame clones, and not every one. The table has tens of thousands of clones, approximately 94% seen once. This receptor was taken from a human donor who received an intestinal transplant. The V call is TRBV7-8, the J call TRBJ1-6; D ambiguous. The material was unstimulated CD8+ T cells sorted from spleen or lymph node cells, obtained before intestinal transplant. CDR3 DNA sequence: TGTGCCAGCAGCCAAGCGCAGTATAATTCACCCCTCCACTTT. Residues: CASSQAQYNSPLHF.